Below are 23 T cell receptor beta chains sequenced from a single sample in a study of T cells after yellow fever vaccination. TCRdb re-derived calls from the 5' RACE reads in MiXCR, one entry per CDR3 protein. Of 450,000 to 550,000 distinct CDR3 sequences listed, 21% were seen once; the top ten hold about 16%. The source was PBMCs, collected less than 25 days after the first yellow fever vaccination. The receptors were sampled from a man between 18 and 29 years old who received the YFV17D yellow fever vaccine.

This clonotype was observed a few times. This chain links TRBV6-1 with TRBJ2-3, with 9 bases fitting TRBD2. This CDR3 spans 16 amino acids. With V trimmed by 2 bases and J by 1 base, 4 bases remained unmatched. The germline V gene has CDR1 MNHNS and CDR2 SASEGT. CDR3 in amino acids: CASSELAGTGTDTQYF. The DNA for the CDR3 is TGTGCCAGCAGTGAACTAGCGGGGACAGGCACAGATACGCAGTATTTT.

V gene TRBV24-1 combines with J gene TRBJ2-3; 12 bases fit TRBD2. The V segment lost 4 bases and the J segment 1 base; nucleotides outside the gene matches: 8. CDR1 and CDR2 from the germline V gene are KGHDR and SFDVKD. The CDR3 length is 18 residues. CDR3 sequence reads: CATSETTSGGSRTDTQYF. For the CDR3, the DNA is TGTGCCACCAGTGAAACGACTAGCGGGGGATCCCGCACAGATACGCAGTATTTT.

This clonotype was picked up a small number of times. In nucleotides, the CDR3 is TGTGCCAGCTCCCGACAGGGCAGGGAGGTAGATACGCAGTATTTT. Encoded protein: CASSRQGREVDTQYF. The V call is TRBV18, the J call TRBJ2-3, with a weak D call TRBD1 (7 bases). V was cut by 6 bases and J by 5 bases, with 18 bases left in between. Per germline, CDR1 KGHSH and CDR2 LQKENI. This CDR3 is 15 amino acids long.

This clonotype was seen a few times. The chain uses TRBV10-2 and TRBJ2-3; TRBD1 matches 9 bases. The junction had 15 bases not matched to a gene; V was cut back by 6 bases and J by 2 bases. Germline values: CDR1 WSHSY, CDR2 SAAADI. CDR3 length: 18 residues. The CDR3 bases are TGCGCCAGCAGATCCCCGTCCCGGGACAGGGCGACCACAGATACGCAGTATTTT. Its translation is CASRSPSRDRATTDTQYF.

The chain employs TRBV14 and TRBJ1-1, with TRBD1 identical over 10 bases. Unmatched junction bases numbered 7, after V lost 0 bases and J lost 3 bases. The CDR3 runs 17 residues. The germline CDR1 and CDR2 sequences are SGHDN and FVKESK. CDR3 loop: CASSQDQTGGEDTEAFF. The DNA of the CDR3 is TGTGCCAGCAGCCAAGACCAGACAGGGGGCGAGGACACTGAAGCTTTCTTT.

This chain uses TRBV27 with TRBJ2-2; 8 nucleotides agree with TRBD1. The V gene's germline CDR1 is MNHEY and CDR2 SMNVEV (reference sequence). V shed 6 bases and J 7 bases; nucleotides not matched to a gene: 7. The CDR3 sequence is 14 residues long. This CDR3 is CASRLAGGGGELFF. The CDR3 DNA follows: TGTGCCAGCAGACTAGCAGGGGGCGGCGGGGAGCTGTTTTTT.

V usage is TRBV7-2 and J usage is TRBJ2-1, with unresolved D. This CDR3 region has 11 residues. V was shortened by 8 bases and J by 4 bases, with 6 bases between the two germline ends. Germline CDR1 reads SGHTA; CDR2 reads FQGNSA. The CDR3 DNA reads as TGTGCCAGCGCCTGGTACAATGAGCAGTTCTTC. Translating gives CASAWYNEQFF.

The rearrangement uses TRBV5-4 and TRBJ2-1; TRBD2 might be the D (7 bases). Germline V lookup: CDR1 SGHNT, CDR2 YYREEE (reference sequence). Trimming pared 7 bases from V and 0 bases from J, leaving 14 bases between. This CDR3 region has 15 residues. The CDR3 loop is CASSEGGGSYNEQFF. CDR3 nucleotide sequence: TGTGCCAGCTCGGAAGGGGGGGGCTCCTACAATGAGCAGTTCTTC.

This CDR3 reads CASSLFGTGSDTQYF. For the CDR3, the DNA is TGTGCCAGCAGTTTATTTGGGACAGGGTCAGATACGCAGTATTTT. The chain uses TRBV28 and TRBJ2-3, with TRBD1 matching over 9 bases. CDR3 size: 15 residues. The junction had 3 bases not matched to a gene; V was cut back by 1 base and J by 4 bases. Germline V lookup: CDR1 MDHEN, CDR2 SYDVKM.

This clonotype has just a few counts. The chain is built from TRBV18 and TRBJ2-5; TRBD2 is a possible D gene (5 bases). This CDR3 is built from 16 residues. Germline values: CDR1 KGHSH, CDR2 LQKENI. Trimming pared 2 bases from V and 2 bases from J, leaving 15 bases between. The CDR3 loop reads CASSPTTRVRQETQYF. Here the CDR3 DNA reads TGTGCCAGCTCACCAACGACGAGGGTGCGTCAAGAGACCCAGTACTTC.

The chain links TRBV27 to TRBJ2-3; either TRBD1 or TRBD2 may fit D (6 bases each). CDR3 size: 15 residues. Between the trimmed V and J ends, which lost 4 bases and 3 bases, there was a span of 14 bases. Looked up from germline, CDR1 is MNHEY and CDR2 is SMNVEV (reference sequence). This chain's CDR3 is CASSSLGGLTDTQYF. The CDR3 DNA follows: TGTGCCAGCAGTTCTCTGGGGGGCCTTACAGATACGCAGTATTTT.

This sequence joins TRBV2 and TRBJ2-3; D may correspond to TRBD1 or TRBD2 (5 bases each). Trimming stripped 4 bases from V and 4 bases from J, with 9 bases between. Germline V gives CDR1 SNHLY, CDR2 FYNNEI. This CDR3 has 13 amino acids. The CDR3 sequence: CASSGGWSDTQYF. The CDR3 DNA follows: TGTGCCAGCAGTGGGGGGTGGTCAGATACGCAGTATTTT.

This clonotype appeared a few times. This sequence joins TRBV19 and TRBJ1-1, with unresolved D. From germline, CDR1 is LNHDA and CDR2 SQIVND (reference sequence). The V end was cut by 11 bases, the J end by 6 bases, with 10 bases between. The CDR3 has 10 residues. The CDR3 loop is CACGRAEAFF. In nucleotides, the CDR3 is TGTGCCTGTGGAAGGGCTGAAGCTTTCTTT.

This clonotype showed up just a few times. The chain couples TRBV4-1 to TRBJ1-5, with D perhaps matching TRBD1 (6 bases). The CDR3 is 14 amino acids. V lost 4 bases and J lost 10, with 17 bases in between. Germline V gene data show CDR1 as MGHRA and CDR2 as YSYEKL. CDR3 in amino acids: CASSPSGAPGPQHF. CDR3 nucleotides: TGCGCCAGCAGCCCCTCAGGGGCCCCTGGACCCCAGCATTTT.

As concerns this clonotype: Given a much more abundant clone one base away, this may be a read error. The chain uses TRBV19 and TRBJ2-1; weak D call: TRBD2 (5 bases). This CDR3 region has 13 residues. Germline CDR1 reads LNHDA; CDR2 reads SQIVND (reference sequence). The CDR3 reads CASSIASYSEQLF. CDR3 sequence (DNA): TGTGCCAGTAGTATCGCTAGCTACAGTGAGCAGTTATTC.

This clonotype was counted only a few times. The chain carries TRBV7-9 and TRBJ2-5, with a tentative D call TRBD1 (6 bases). This CDR3 comprises 13 residues. Looked up from germline, CDR1 is SEHNR and CDR2 is FQNEAQ (reference sequence). CDR3: CGGQGEPKETQYF. The CDR3 DNA is TGTGGGGGGCAAGGGGAGCCCAAAGAGACCCAGTACTTC.

This clonotype turned up a few times. The chain is built from TRBV5-1 and TRBJ1-4; TRBD1 matches 7 bases. CDR1 and CDR2 (germline): SGHRS, YFSETQ. Trimming took 3 bases from V and 8 from J; bases not matched to a gene: 7. CDR3 length equals 14 residues. The CDR3 spells CASSWDSHREKLFF. The CDR3 DNA sequence: TGCGCCAGCAGCTGGGACAGTCATCGCGAAAAACTGTTTTTT.

About this clonotype: It is unclear where the CDR3 begins or ends on the DNA, so no DNA is shown, and the CDR3 is as TCRdb lists it. This sequence joins TRBV4-3 and TRBJ1-1; the listed D gene, TRBD1, was not tested against the DNA. Both ends counted, the CDR3 spans 14 residues. Germline V lookup: CDR1 LGHNA, CDR2 YSLEER. CDR3 protein: CASSQDWATGALIF.

The V and J genes are TRBV6-1 and TRBJ1-3; D possibly corresponds to TRBD1 (5 bases). V was pared by 2 bases and J by 4 bases, with 9 bases between. The CDR3 sequence is 14 residues long. From germline, CDR1 is MNHNS and CDR2 SASEGT. The CDR3 spells CASSEQGNGNTIYF. The CDR3, as DNA: TGTGCCAGCAGTGAACAGGGTAACGGAAACACCATATATTTT.

The rearrangement links TRBV6-5 to TRBJ2-2, with D possibly TRBD2 on 5 matching bases. The V end was cut by 8 bases, the J end by 8 bases, with 9 bases between. The V gene's germline CDR1 is MNHEY and CDR2 SVGAGI. CDR3 length equals 11 residues. The DNA for the CDR3 is TGTGCCAGCCTAGCCGCAGGGGAGCTGTTTTTT. Amino acids: CASLAAGELFF.

The gene calls are TRBV2 and TRBJ1-1, with D maybe TRBD1 (6 bases). The germline V gene has CDR1 SNHLY and CDR2 FYNNEI. Deletions cut 4 bases from V and 4 bases from J, with 10 bases between. The CDR3 covers 13 residues. The CDR3 DNA reads as TGTGCCAGCAGTGGCGAGGGGGGCACTGAAGCTTTCTTT. Translated, it gives CASSGEGGTEAFF.

The table lists this clonotype with many counts. The J gene is TRBJ2-3, the V gene TRBV6-2 or TRBV6-3; D gene ambiguous. This CDR3 comprises 16 residues. Trimming left V 1 base short and J 7 bases short, with 18 bases between. Germline loops: CDR1 MNHEY, CDR2 SVGEGT. CDR3 DNA sequence: TGTGCCAGCAGTTACTGGTCGGCAGGCCGGGTGAATACGCAGTATTTT. Protein: CASSYWSAGRVNTQYF.

This chain joins TRBV6-2 or TRBV6-3 and TRBJ2-1, with TRBD2 matching over 7 bases. The V and J ends lost 2 bases and 12 bases, in that order; junction bases with no gene match: 7. Germline V gene lookup returns CDR1 MNHEY and CDR2 SVGEGT. The CDR3 is 13 amino acids. CDR3 sequence (DNA): TGTGCCAGCAGTTACACACTAGCGACCCCGCAGTTCTTC. Its protein is CASSYTLATPQFF.